Below, one T cell receptor beta chain is given with its context. Only in-frame clones appear in the TCRdb table, and some are missing; sequencing was by immunoSEQ multiplex PCR. The table has around 26,000 clones, 80% to 85% seen once. The CDR3 extends over 16 amino acids. Looked up from germline, CDR1 is MNHEY and CDR2 is SMNVEV (reference sequence). The germline V and J ends were trimmed by 5 bases and 7 bases, with 18 bases remaining between them. This sample stems from a study of control samples from healthy donors and cancer patients. The sample comprised PBMCs. The rearrangement links TRBV27 to TRBJ1-6; D may be TRBD1 (5 bases). The receptor comes from a man aged 55 to 70 with colorectal cancer. As DNA, the CDR3 is TGTGCCAGCAGTGGAGGTCAGGGTTCAATCAATTCACCCCTCCACTTT. It specifies CASSGGQGSINSPLHF.